The rows below give T cell receptor beta chains drawn from one sample of a study of PD-L1 blockade in urothelial cancer. Generated by immunoSEQ multiplex PCR, the TCRdb table keeps only in-frame clones and is missing some. The sample includes 70,000 or so clones, about 85% of them seen just once. The sample here was PBMCs, taken around atezolizumab (anti-PD-L1) treatment. The receptors originated from a man between 70 and 80 years old with urothelial cancer. The CDR3 runs from the conserved cysteine through the conserved F or W.

J: TRBJ2-7
V: TRBV19
CDR3: CASSAGTGYEQYF

J: TRBJ2-5
V: TRBV27
CDR3: CASSDGGRYQETQYF

J: TRBJ1-2
V: TRBV4-1
CDR3: CASSQVGRGDYGYTF

J: TRBJ2-3
V: TRBV28
CDR3: CASSLQLAGTDTQYF

J: TRBJ2-6
V: TRBV10-3
CDR3: CAMTPGTGSSGANVLTF

J: TRBJ1-2
V: TRBV21-1
CDR3: CASSIGAPGGDYGYTF

J: TRBJ2-7
V: TRBV6-5
CDR3: CASSRPGLKAYEQYF

J: TRBJ2-3
V: TRBV19
CDR3: CASSGDVDTQYF

J: TRBJ1-4
V: TRBV11-2
CDR3: CASSLTYNEKLFF

J: TRBJ2-3
V: TRBV11-1
CDR3: CASSKPRPSLATRTDTQYF

J: TRBJ2-5
V: TRBV7-8
CDR3: CASSVSGETQYF

J: TRBJ2-1
V: TRBV5-1
CDR3: CASSTRTSGGSSYNEQFF